One and the same sample provided the 9 T cell receptor beta chains below, sequenced in a study of T-cell reconstitution after alpha-beta-depleted transplantation in children. TCRbeta library construction was performed incorporating unique molecular identifiers. TCRdb fed the PCR reads into MiXCR, producing one record per CDR3 protein. Of fewer than 250,000 distinct CDR3 sequences detected, about a sixth appear once; the ten largest clones hold around 45%. The sample in question was PBMCs, mostly from graft donor cells, obtained 360 days after TCRalphabeta/CD19-depleted stem cell transplant. Receptors originate from a male patient between 2 and 10 years old who had a stem cell transplant for acute lymphoblastic leukemia, so the T cells may come from the graft donor.

The rearrangement joins TRBV20-1 to TRBJ2-5; D not resolved. The germline gives CDR1 DFQATT, CDR2 SNEGSKA (reference sequence). The CDR3 extends over 12 amino acids. Trimming pared 1 base from V and 9 bases from J, leaving 12 bases between. CDR3 amino acids: CSARVGSGAQYF. The CDR3 DNA follows: TGCAGTGCTAGAGTGGGATCTGGGGCCCAGTACTTC.

The chain is built from TRBV12-3 or TRBV12-4 and TRBJ1-5; D remains unclear. Trimming left V 5 bases short and J 6 bases short, with 14 bases between. The CDR3 runs to 14 residues. CDR3 protein: CASSPSSALQPQHF. In DNA form, the CDR3 reads TGTGCCAGCAGTCCCTCATCAGCCCTTCAGCCCCAGCATTTT.

This clonotype was picked up a small number of times. The CDR3 protein is CASSIDRWTKPGETQYF. The CDR3 bases are TGTGCCAGCAGTATCGACCGATGGACGAAACCGGGGGAGACCCAGTACTTC. This chain links TRBV12-3 or TRBV12-4 with TRBJ2-5, with a weak D call TRBD2 (5 bases). The CDR3 has 17 residues. Trimming took 5 bases from V and 5 from J, leaving 24 bases between them.

This chain links TRBV29-1 with TRBJ1-2; D is possibly TRBD1 (5 bases). CDR1 and CDR2 (germline): SQVTM, ANQGSEA. Trimming shortened V by 5 bases and J by 5 bases, and 15 bases separated the two germline ends. The CDR3 runs 13 residues. The CDR3 loop is CSVPGLGLYGYTF. DNA of the CDR3: TGCAGCGTTCCGGGGTTGGGGCTGTATGGCTACACCTTC. Looking up the rest from reference TRBV29-1 and TRBJ1-2 gives the full variable domain: SAVISQKPSRDICQRGTSLTIQCQVDSQVTMMFWYRQQPGQSLTLIATANQGSEATYESGFVIDKFPISRPNLTFSTLTVSNMSPEDSSIYLCSVPGLGLYGYTFGSGTRLTVV.

The gene calls are TRBV5-1 and TRBJ2-5, with TRBD1 matching over 7 bases. Germline trimming cut 4 bases from V and 3 bases from J; bases unmatched to any gene: 15. The germline gives CDR1 SGHRS, CDR2 YFSETQ. CDR3 length equals 17 residues. The CDR3 region has the DNA TGCGCCAGCAGCATGTTGATGGACCTCGACAGGGAAGAGACCCAGTACTTC. Translated, it gives CASSMLMDLDREETQYF. The full variable domain, its missing parts supplied by reference TRBV5-1 and TRBJ2-5, is KAGVTQTPRYLIKTRGQQVTLSCSPISGHRSVSWYQQTPGQGLQFLFEYFSETQRNKGNFPGRFSGRQFSNSRSEMNVSTLELGDSALYLCASSMLMDLDREETQYFGPGTRLLVL.

This clonotype was picked up a small number of times. The chain couples TRBV29-1 to TRBJ2-5; D not resolved. V was clipped by 7 bases and J by 5 bases, with 14 bases between them. Germline V gene sequence: CDR1 SQVTM, CDR2 ANQGSEA. CDR3 length: 12 residues. CDR3 in amino acids: CSASHIHETQYF. The CDR3 DNA reads as TGCAGCGCATCCCACATACATGAGACCCAGTACTTC.

This clonotype was observed a few times. The rearrangement joins TRBV4-2 to TRBJ1-5; 8 bases fit TRBD1. V was clipped by 1 base and J by 8 bases; unmatched bases: 7. In germline, CDR1 is LGHNA, CDR2 YNFKEQ. There are 15 residues in the CDR3. CDR3: CASSQGGQGFEPQHF. The CDR3 nucleotides read TGTGCCAGCAGCCAAGGTGGACAGGGTTTCGAGCCCCAGCATTTT.

V and J are TRBV4-1 and TRBJ2-3, with D possibly matching TRBD2 (5 bases). The CDR3 length is 16 residues. Deletions cut 1 base from V and 2 bases from J, with 13 bases between. The germline V gene encodes CDR1 MGHRA and CDR2 YSYEKL. CDR3: CASSQGRVGVTDTQYF. The CDR3, as DNA: TGCGCCAGCAGCCAAGGAAGAGTCGGGGTCACAGATACGCAGTATTTT.

The rearrangement links TRBV6-1 to TRBJ2-3; D possibly corresponds to TRBD1 (6 bases). The germline CDR1 and CDR2 sequences are MNHNS and SASEGT. The CDR3 is made up of 14 amino acids. Trimming stripped 6 bases from V and 2 bases from J, with 12 bases between. The CDR3 sequence is CASSQDSPTDTQYF. The CDR3 DNA reads as TGTGCCAGCAGCCAGGACAGCCCCACAGATACGCAGTATTTT.